This T cell receptor (beta chain) was identified during a study of blood T cell repertoires in COVID-19. Background on the study: Samples of COVID-19 (acute and convalescent) were obtained from the United States, Italy and Spain.

The CDR3 is 15 amino acids. Trimming shortened V by 5 bases and J by 2 bases, and 12 bases separated the two germline ends. The germline V gene encodes CDR1 KGHSH and CDR2 LQKENI. Sequenced by immunoSEQ multiplex PCR; TCRdb stores in-frame clones only, minus some. Altogether over 60,000 clones are present, roughly 83% being singletons, with the ten largest covering roughly 10%. In Seattle, patients joined the study during active infection and were tracked longitudinally. The origin of this receptor is a man between 45 and 60 years old with COVID-19, enrolled during active disease. This chain joins TRBV18 and TRBJ2-2; TRBD2 is a possible D gene (6 bases). The sample consisted of peripheral blood. The CDR3 DNA sequence: TGTGCCAGCTCAACCGGACTACTTAACACCGGGGAGCTGTTTTTT. As protein: CASSTGLLNTGELFF.